These 11 T cell receptor beta chains originate from one sample sequenced in a study of cytomegalovirus exposure and HLA in healthy donors (dated by TCRdb to 2017 to 2019). The library was prepared using the immunoSEQ multiplex PCR assay. A mixture of 60 forward primers for TCR Vbeta segments and 13 reverse primers for TCR Jbeta segments was used in the multiplex PCR. As stored in TCRdb, this immuneACCESS dataset retains in-frame rearrangements with V and J assigned. A fraction of the clones does not appear; measured against another copy, unresolved V genes explain less than half of the discrepancy, and the remainder lacks a known reason. This sample gives some 130,000 clones in total; around 85% of them show up just once. In total, the top ten clones hold 1.7% of the sample. What was sequenced was PBMCs. These receptors all stem from a boy aged 5-17 years in good health and CMV-seronegative.

The chain uses TRBV5-4 and TRBJ2-1; 12 bases fit TRBD2. With 4 bases clipped from V and 6 bases from J, the junction kept 8 bases outside the gene matches. CDR1 and CDR2 from the germline V gene are SGHNT and YYREEE (reference sequence). There are 16 residues in the CDR3. The CDR3 DNA follows: TGTGCCAGCAGCACATCTAGCGGGAGGGACCTCAATGAGCAGTTCTTC. Translated: CASSTSSGRDLNEQFF.

The CDR3 region has the DNA TGTGCCAGCAGCTTGGAACTAGCGGGGGGGCAGAGTCGAAAGGGAGATACGCAGTATTTT. Protein product: CASSLELAGGQSRKGDTQYF. J is TRBJ2-3 and V is TRBV5-4, with TRBD2 matching over 13 bases. The ends lost 0 bases at V and 5 bases at J; junction bases unmatched: 15. Germline values: CDR1 SGHNT, CDR2 YYREEE (reference sequence). The CDR3 has 20 residues.

The chain couples TRBV27 to TRBJ1-1; D is unresolved. Deletions cut 1 base from V and 2 bases from J, with 5 bases between. CDR1 is MNHEY and CDR2 is SMNVEV in the germline V gene (reference sequence). CDR3 length: 13 amino acids. The CDR3 spells CASSLYLNTEAFF. CDR3 nucleotides: TGTGCCAGCAGTTTATATCTAAACACTGAAGCTTTCTTT.

CDR3: CASSIAGGKSIYQPQHF. The CDR3 DNA sequence: TGTGCCAGTAGTATAGCAGGAGGAAAGAGCATTTATCAGCCCCAGCATTTT. This chain joins TRBV19 and TRBJ1-5; D is undetermined. Trimming cost V 1 base and J 5 bases, with 18 bases left between them. The CDR3 sequence is 17 residues long. From germline, CDR1 is LNHDA and CDR2 SQIVND (reference sequence).

V gene TRBV6-5 combines with J gene TRBJ2-3; 10 bases fit TRBD2. V lost 6 bases to trimming and J lost 3 bases; unmatched junction nucleotides: 3. The length of the CDR3 is 14 residues. Germline V lookup: CDR1 MNHEY, CDR2 SVGAGI. CDR3: CASSRGLATDTQYF. The CDR3 DNA reads TGTGCCAGCAGCCGGGGACTAGCGACAGATACGCAGTATTTT.

This chain links TRBV15 with TRBJ1-1; TRBD1 might be the D (5 bases). Germline V gives CDR1 LNHNV, CDR2 YYDKDF (reference sequence). V was pared by 4 bases and J by 10 bases, with 16 bases between. CDR3 length: 13 amino acids. CDR3 protein: CATSTAPTGGAFF. The CDR3 DNA sequence: TGTGCCACCAGCACAGCCCCGACGGGGGGAGCTTTCTTT.

This clone was seen only once. V gene TRBV9 combines with J gene TRBJ2-1; a possible D gene is TRBD2 (5 bases). The V gene lost 4 bases and the J gene lost 8 bases, with 19 bases spanning the gap. Looked up from germline, CDR1 is SGDLS and CDR2 is YYNGEE. CDR3 length equals 15 residues. The chain's CDR3 is CASSPRNPTGDEQFF. The CDR3 DNA reads as TGTGCCAGCAGCCCCCGGAACCCGACCGGGGATGAGCAGTTCTTC.

CDR3 in amino acids: CASSLAGLAGGWEQFF. The CDR3 DNA is TGTGCCAGCAGCTTAGCGGGACTAGCGGGAGGGTGGGAGCAGTTCTTC. This chain joins TRBV7-2 and TRBJ2-1, with 16 bases fitting TRBD2. CDR1 is SGHTA, CDR2 FQGNSA, per germline. J was trimmed by 10 bases and V by 0 bases; bases with no gene match: 3. The CDR3 consists of 16 residues.

This chain connects TRBV5-4 to TRBJ2-2; 9 bases fit TRBD1. V shed 0 bases, J shed 4 bases, and the junction held 4 bases outside the gene matches. From germline, CDR1 is SGHNT and CDR2 YYREEE (reference sequence). The CDR3 sequence is 16 residues long. The CDR3 DNA is TGTGCCAGCAGCTTGGCCGGGACAGGGCTCACCGGGGAGCTGTTTTTT. Translation gives CASSLAGTGLTGELFF. The variable domain in full, with the rest retrieved from reference TRBV5-4 and TRBJ2-2, is ETGVTQSPTHLIKTRGQQVTLRCSSQSGHNTVSWYQQALGQGPQFIFQYYREEENGRGNFPPRFSGLQFPNYSSELNVNALELDDSALYLCASSLAGTGLTGELFFGEGSRLTVL.

The CDR3 reads CASSTHRAGAEAFF. Written as DNA, the CDR3 is TGTGCCAGCAGCACACACAGGGCCGGCGCTGAAGCTTTCTTT. The rearrangement links TRBV13 to TRBJ1-1; D might be TRBD1 (6 bases). This CDR3 region has 14 residues. Germline assignment: CDR1 PRHDT and CDR2 FYEKMQ (reference sequence). The V and J ends lost 5 bases and 6 bases respectively, with 16 bases between them.

V and J are TRBV6-1 and TRBJ2-5, with 8 positions matching TRBD2. V gave up 11 bases and J gave up 5 bases; unmatched junction bases: 4. The CDR3 runs to 11 residues. Looked up from germline, CDR1 is MNHNS and CDR2 is SASEGT. For the CDR3, the DNA is TGTGCCTGCGGGGGGTGGGAGACCCAGTACTTC. The encoded protein is CACGGWETQYF.